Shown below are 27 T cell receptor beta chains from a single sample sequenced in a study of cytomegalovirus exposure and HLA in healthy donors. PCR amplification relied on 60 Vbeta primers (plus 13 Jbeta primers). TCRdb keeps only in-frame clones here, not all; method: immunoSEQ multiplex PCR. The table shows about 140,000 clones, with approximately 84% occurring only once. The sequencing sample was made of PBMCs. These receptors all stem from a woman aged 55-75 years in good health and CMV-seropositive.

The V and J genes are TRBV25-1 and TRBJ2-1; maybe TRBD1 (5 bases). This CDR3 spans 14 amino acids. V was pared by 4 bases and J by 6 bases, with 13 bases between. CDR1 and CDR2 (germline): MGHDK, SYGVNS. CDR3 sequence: CASSVSPGSNEQFF. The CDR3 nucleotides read TGTGCCAGCAGTGTGAGTCCAGGGTCCAATGAGCAGTTCTTC.

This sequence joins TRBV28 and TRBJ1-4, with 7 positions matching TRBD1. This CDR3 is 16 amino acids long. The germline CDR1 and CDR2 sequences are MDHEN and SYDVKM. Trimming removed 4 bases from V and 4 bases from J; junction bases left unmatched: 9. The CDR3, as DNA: TGTGCCAGCAGTTCGTGGACAGGTCAAGATAATGAAAAACTGTTTTTT. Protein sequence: CASSSWTGQDNEKLFF. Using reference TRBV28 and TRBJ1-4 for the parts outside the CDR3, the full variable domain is DVKVTQSSRYLVKRTGEKVFLECVQDMDHENMFWYRQDPGLGLRLIYFSYDVKMKEKGDIPEGYSVSREKKERFSLILESASTNQTSMYLCASSSWTGQDNEKLFFGSGTQLSVL.

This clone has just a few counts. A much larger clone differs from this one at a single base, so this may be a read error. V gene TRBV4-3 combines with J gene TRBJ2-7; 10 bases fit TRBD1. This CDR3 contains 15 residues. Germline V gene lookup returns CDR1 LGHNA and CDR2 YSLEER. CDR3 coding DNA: TGCGCCAGCAGCTACGGGGGGACAGGGGAGTACGATCAGTACTTC. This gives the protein CASSYGGTGEYDQYF.

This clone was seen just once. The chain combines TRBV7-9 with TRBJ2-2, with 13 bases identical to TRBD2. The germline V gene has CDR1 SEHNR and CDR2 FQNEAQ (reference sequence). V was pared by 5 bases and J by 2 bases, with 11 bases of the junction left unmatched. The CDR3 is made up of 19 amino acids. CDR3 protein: CASSAWTSGRPLNTGELFF. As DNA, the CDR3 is TGTGCCAGCAGCGCCTGGACTAGCGGGAGACCCCTAAACACCGGGGAGCTGTTTTTT.

The chain's CDR3 is CASSFRQSHAYEQYF. The DNA of the CDR3 is TGTGCCAGCAGTTTCCGACAAAGCCATGCCTACGAGCAGTACTTC. The chain uses TRBV28 and TRBJ2-7; D is unclear. The germline V gene encodes CDR1 MDHEN and CDR2 SYDVKM. V lost 3 bases and J 2 bases, leaving 14 bases between the germline ends. CDR3 length: 15 residues.

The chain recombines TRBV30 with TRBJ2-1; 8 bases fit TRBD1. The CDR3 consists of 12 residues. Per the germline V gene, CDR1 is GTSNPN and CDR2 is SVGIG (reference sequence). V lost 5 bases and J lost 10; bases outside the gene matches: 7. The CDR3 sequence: CAWDRGRREQFF. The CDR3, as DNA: TGTGCCTGGGACAGGGGACGGAGGGAGCAGTTCTTC.

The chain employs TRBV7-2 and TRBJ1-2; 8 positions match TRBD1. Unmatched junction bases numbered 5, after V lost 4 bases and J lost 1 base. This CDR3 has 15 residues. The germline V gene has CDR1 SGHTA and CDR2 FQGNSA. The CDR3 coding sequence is TGTGCCAGCAGCTCCTGGACAGGGATTAACTATGGCTACACCTTC. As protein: CASSSWTGINYGYTF. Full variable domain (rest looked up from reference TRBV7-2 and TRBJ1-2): GAGVSQSPSNKVTEKGKDVELRCDPISGHTALYWYRQSLGQGLEFLIYFQGNSAPDKSGLPSDRFSAERTGGSVSTLTIQRTQQEDSAVYLCASSSWTGINYGYTFGSGTRLTVV.

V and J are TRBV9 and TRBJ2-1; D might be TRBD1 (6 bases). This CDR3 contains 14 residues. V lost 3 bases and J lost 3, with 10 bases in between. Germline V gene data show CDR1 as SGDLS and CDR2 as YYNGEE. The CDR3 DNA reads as TGTGCCAGCAGCGGGGGACAATACTACAATGAGCAGTTCTTC. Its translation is CASSGGQYYNEQFF.

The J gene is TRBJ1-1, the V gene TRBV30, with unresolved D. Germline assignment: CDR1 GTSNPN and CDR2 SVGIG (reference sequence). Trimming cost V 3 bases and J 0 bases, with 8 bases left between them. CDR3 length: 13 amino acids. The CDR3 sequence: CAWRQNLNTEAFF. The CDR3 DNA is TGTGCCTGGAGACAGAACCTGAACACTGAAGCTTTCTTT.

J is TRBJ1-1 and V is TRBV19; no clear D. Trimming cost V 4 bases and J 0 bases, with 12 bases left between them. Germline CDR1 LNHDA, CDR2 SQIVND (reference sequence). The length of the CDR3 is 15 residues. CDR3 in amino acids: CASSTFDTLNTEAFF. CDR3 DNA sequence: TGTGCCAGTAGTACTTTCGACACATTGAACACTGAAGCTTTCTTT.

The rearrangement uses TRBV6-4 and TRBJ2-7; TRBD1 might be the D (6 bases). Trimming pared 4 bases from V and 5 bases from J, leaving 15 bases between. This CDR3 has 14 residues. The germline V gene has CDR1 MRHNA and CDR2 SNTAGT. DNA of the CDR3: TGTGCCAGCAGTGCCGGGGTCAGGGGCCACGAGCAGTACTTC. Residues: CASSAGVRGHEQYF.

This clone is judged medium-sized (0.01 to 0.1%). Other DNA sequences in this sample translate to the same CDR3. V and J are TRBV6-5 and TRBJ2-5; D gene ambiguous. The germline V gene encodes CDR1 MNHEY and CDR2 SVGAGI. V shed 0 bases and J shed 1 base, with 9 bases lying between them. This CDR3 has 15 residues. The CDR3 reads CASSYSIQSQETQYF. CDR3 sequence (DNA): TGTGCCAGCAGTTACTCGATACAGTCCCAAGAGACCCAGTACTTC.

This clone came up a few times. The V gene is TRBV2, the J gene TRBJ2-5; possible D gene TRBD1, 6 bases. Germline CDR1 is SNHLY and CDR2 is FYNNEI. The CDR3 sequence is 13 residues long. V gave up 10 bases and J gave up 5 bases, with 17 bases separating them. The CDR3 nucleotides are TGTGCCACAGGGGATGTAGGAGACGAGACCCAGTACTTC. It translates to CATGDVGDETQYF. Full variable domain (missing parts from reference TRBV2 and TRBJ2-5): EPEVTQTPSHQVTQMGQEVILRCVPISNHLYFYWYRQILGQKVEFLVSFYNNEISEKSEIFDDQFSVERPDGSNFTLKIRSTKLEDSAMYFCATGDVGDETQYFGPGTRLLVL.

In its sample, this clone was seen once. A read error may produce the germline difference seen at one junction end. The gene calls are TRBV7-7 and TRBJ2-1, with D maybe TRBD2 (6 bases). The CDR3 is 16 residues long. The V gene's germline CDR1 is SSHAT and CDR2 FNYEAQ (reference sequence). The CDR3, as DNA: TGTGCTAGCAGCTTCGGGGGACTCCGAGAGAACAATGAGCAGTTCTTC. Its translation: CASSFGGLRENNEQFF.

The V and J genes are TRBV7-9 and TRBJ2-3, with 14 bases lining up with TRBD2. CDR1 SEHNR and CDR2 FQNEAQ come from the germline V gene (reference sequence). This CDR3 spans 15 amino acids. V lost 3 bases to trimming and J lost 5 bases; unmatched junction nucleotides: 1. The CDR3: CASSLGLAGVDTQYF. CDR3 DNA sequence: TGTGCCAGCAGCTTGGGACTAGCGGGAGTAGATACGCAGTATTTT.

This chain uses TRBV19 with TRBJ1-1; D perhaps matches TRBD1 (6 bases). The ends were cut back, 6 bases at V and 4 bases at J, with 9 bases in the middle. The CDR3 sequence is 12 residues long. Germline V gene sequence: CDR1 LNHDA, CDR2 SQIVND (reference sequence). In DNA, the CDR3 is TGTGCCAGTAGGGAAGGGGGCACTGAAGCTTTCTTT. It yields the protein CASREGGTEAFF.

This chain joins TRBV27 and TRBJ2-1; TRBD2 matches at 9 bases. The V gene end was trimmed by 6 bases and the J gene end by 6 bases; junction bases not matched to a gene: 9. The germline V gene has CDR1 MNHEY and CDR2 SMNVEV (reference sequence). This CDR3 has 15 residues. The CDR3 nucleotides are TGTGCCAGCAGGGACTTTAGCGGGAGTCGCAATGAGCAGTTCTTC. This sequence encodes CASRDFSGSRNEQFF.

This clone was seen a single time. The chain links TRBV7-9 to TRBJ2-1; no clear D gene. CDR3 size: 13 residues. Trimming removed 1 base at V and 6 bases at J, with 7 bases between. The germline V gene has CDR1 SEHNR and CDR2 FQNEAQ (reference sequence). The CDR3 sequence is CASSLGAFNEQFF. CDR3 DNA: TGTGCCAGCAGCTTAGGGGCCTTCAATGAGCAGTTCTTC.

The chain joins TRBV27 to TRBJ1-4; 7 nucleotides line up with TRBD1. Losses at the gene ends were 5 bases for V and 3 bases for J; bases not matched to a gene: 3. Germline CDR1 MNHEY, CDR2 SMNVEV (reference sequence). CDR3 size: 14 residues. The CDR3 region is CASSAGTANEKLFF. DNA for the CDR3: TGTGCCAGCAGTGCCGGGACAGCTAATGAAAAACTGTTTTTT.

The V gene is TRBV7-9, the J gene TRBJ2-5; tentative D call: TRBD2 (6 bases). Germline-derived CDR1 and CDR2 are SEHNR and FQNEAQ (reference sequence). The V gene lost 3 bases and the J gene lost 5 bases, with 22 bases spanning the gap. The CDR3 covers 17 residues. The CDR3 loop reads CASSFGTGTPRGETQYF. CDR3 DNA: TGTGCCAGCAGCTTTGGAACCGGGACTCCGAGGGGCGAGACCCAGTACTTC.

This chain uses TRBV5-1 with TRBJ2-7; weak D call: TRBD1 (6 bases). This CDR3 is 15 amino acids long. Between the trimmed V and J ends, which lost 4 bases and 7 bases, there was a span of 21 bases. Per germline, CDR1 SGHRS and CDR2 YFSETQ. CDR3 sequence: CASSVDLDRRREQYF. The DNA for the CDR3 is TGCGCCAGCAGCGTGGATCTCGACAGGCGGAGGGAGCAGTACTTC. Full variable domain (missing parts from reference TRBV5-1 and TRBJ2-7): KAGVTQTPRYLIKTRGQQVTLSCSPISGHRSVSWYQQTPGQGLQFLFEYFSETQRNKGNFPGRFSGRQFSNSRSEMNVSTLELGDSALYLCASSVDLDRRREQYFGPGTRLTVT.

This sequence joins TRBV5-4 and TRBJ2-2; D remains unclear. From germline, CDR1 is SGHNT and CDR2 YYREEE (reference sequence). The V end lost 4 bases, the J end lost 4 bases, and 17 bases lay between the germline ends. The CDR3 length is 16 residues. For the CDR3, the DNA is TGTGCCAGCAGCCACCGGCAGGCCTCGGTCACCGGGGAGCTGTTTTTT. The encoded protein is CASSHRQASVTGELFF. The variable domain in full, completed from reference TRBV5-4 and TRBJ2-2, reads ETGVTQSPTHLIKTRGQQVTLRCSSQSGHNTVSWYQQALGQGPQFIFQYYREEENGRGNFPPRFSGLQFPNYSSELNVNALELDDSALYLCASSHRQASVTGELFFGEGSRLTVL.

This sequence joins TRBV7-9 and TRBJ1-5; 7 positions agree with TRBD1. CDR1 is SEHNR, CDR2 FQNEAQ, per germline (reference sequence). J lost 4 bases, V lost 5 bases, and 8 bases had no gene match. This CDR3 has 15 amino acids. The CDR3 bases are TGTGCCAGCAGCCCGTGGGACAGTGAAAATCAGCCCCAGCATTTT. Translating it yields CASSPWDSENQPQHF.

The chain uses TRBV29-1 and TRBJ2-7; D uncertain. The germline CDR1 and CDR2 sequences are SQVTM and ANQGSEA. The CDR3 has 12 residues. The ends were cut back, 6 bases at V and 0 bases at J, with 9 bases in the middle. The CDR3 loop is CSVGWSSYEQYF. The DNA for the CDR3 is TGCAGCGTCGGCTGGAGCTCCTACGAGCAGTACTTC.

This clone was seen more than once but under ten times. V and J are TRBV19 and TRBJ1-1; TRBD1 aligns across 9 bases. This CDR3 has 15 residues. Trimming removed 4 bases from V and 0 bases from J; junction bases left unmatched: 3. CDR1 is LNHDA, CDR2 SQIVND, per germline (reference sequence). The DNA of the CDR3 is TGTGCCAGTAGTAGGGACAGGGTTGTGAACACTGAAGCTTTCTTT. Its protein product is CASSRDRVVNTEAFF.

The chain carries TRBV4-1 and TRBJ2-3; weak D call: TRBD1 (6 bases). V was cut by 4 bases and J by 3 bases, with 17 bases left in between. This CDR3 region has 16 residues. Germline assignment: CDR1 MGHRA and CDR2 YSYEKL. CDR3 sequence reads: CASSPRFEGETDTQYF. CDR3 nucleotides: TGCGCCAGCAGCCCAAGGTTCGAGGGGGAGACAGATACGCAGTATTTT.

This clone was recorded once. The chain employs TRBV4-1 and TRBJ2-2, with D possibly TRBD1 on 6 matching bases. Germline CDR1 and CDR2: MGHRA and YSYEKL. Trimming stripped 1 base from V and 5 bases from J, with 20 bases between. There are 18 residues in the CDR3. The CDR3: CASSQGPRTEITTGELFF. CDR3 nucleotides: TGCGCCAGCAGCCAAGGACCGAGGACAGAGATAACTACCGGGGAGCTGTTTTTT.